One and the same sample provided the 19 T cell receptor beta chains below, sequenced in a study of Graves' ophthalmopathy and Graves' hyperthyroidism. RNA transcripts were the source from which TCR beta CDR3 regions were amplified. HTBI primers were employed in first-round RT-PCR, then a second-round multiplex PCR followed. MiXCR, run by TCRdb on the multiplex PCR reads, gives a single entry per CDR3 protein. The table lists roughly 1.1 million distinct CDR3 sequences, about 40% of them singletons. Material for sequencing was peripheral blood or thyroid tissue (not recorded which). These receptors were obtained from an adult man with Graves' hyperthyroidism.

This chain links TRBV11-2 with TRBJ1-3; a weak D match, TRBD1 (6 bases). Germline CDR1 reads SGHAT; CDR2 reads FQNNGV. Between the trimmed V and J ends, which lost 4 bases and 5 bases, there was a span of 9 bases. The CDR3 extends over 13 amino acids. The CDR3 DNA reads TGTGCCAGCAGCTGGGACACCAGAAACACCATATATTTT. Its translation: CASSWDTRNTIYF. The full variable domain, its missing parts supplied by reference TRBV11-2 and TRBJ1-3, is EAGVAQSPRYKIIEKRQSVAFWCNPISGHATLYWYQQILGQGPKLLIQFQNNGVVDDSQLPKDRFSAERLKGVDSTLKIQPAKLEDSAVYLCASSWDTRNTIYFGEGSWLTVV.

The V gene is TRBV10-2, the J gene TRBJ1-6; D may be TRBD1 (5 bases). The CDR3 length is 14 residues. V was pared by 4 bases and J by 7 bases, with 11 bases between. Germline V CDR1 and CDR2: WSHSY, SAAADI. CDR3 amino acids: CASSVPQGNSPLHF. CDR3 coding DNA: TGCGCCAGCAGTGTACCCCAGGGAAATTCACCCCTCCACTTT.

This clonotype was picked up a small number of times. V and J are TRBV12-3 or TRBV12-4 and TRBJ2-5, with D tentatively TRBD2 (6 bases). V shed 5 bases and J shed 1 base, with 17 bases lying between them. The CDR3 runs 16 residues. The CDR3 DNA reads TGTGCCAGCAGTACGTACGGGAGCGGCATCCAAGAGACCCAGTACTTC. Its translation is CASSTYGSGIQETQYF.

The sample holds many counts of this clonotype. V usage is TRBV9 and J usage is TRBJ1-6; D is uncertain. CDR3 length equals 13 residues. Germline V gene lookup returns CDR1 SGDLS and CDR2 YYNGEE. Trimming removed 0 bases from V and 5 bases from J, with 3 bases in between. Written as DNA, the CDR3 is TGTGCCAGCAGCGTAGAAAATAATTCACCCCTCCACTTT. Protein: CASSVENNSPLHF.

This clonotype was recorded at least ten times. This chain joins TRBV7-3 and TRBJ1-1; D might be TRBD1 (6 bases). V lost 5 bases and J 6 bases, leaving 16 bases between the germline ends. The CDR3 runs 14 residues. CDR1 and CDR2 (germline): SGHTA, FQGTGA. In DNA form, the CDR3 reads TGTGCCAGCAGCGCCGATACAGGGATGCCTGAAGCTTTCTTT. It translates to CASSADTGMPEAFF.

This clonotype showed up just once. With a much larger clone just one base away, this may be a read error. The CDR3 region is CASSSDNPNQPQYF. The CDR3 DNA follows: TGTGCCAGCAGTTCAGACAACCCGAATCAGCCCCAGTATTTT. This sequence joins TRBV2 and TRBJ1-5; D call uncertain. The J call may be mistaken, given a closer DNA end match to TRBJ2-3. The CDR3 is 14 amino acids. The V gene's germline CDR1 is SNHLY and CDR2 FYNNEI.

This clonotype was recorded only once. This chain connects TRBV20-1 to TRBJ1-4; D unclear. Germline loops: CDR1 DFQATT, CDR2 SNEGSKA (reference sequence). V dropped 3 bases and J dropped 10 bases, with 18 bases sitting between them. CDR3 length: 14 amino acids. The CDR3 loop reads CSASKIGGEGKLFF. The CDR3, as DNA: TGCAGTGCTAGCAAGATCGGTGGGGAGGGAAAACTGTTTTTT.

The chain recombines TRBV19 with TRBJ2-5; 10 positions agree with TRBD2. The CDR3 is 15 amino acids. V was clipped by 6 bases and J by 1 base; unmatched bases: 5. The germline V gene has CDR1 LNHDA and CDR2 SQIVND (reference sequence). The CDR3 nucleotides are TGTGCCAGTAGCACGACTAGCGGGTCCCAAGAGACCCAGTACTTC. Translated: CASSTTSGSQETQYF.

This clonotype showed up many times. The rearrangement uses TRBV10-3 and TRBJ2-7; TRBD2 matches 9 bases. Germline assignment: CDR1 ENHRY and CDR2 SYGVKD. After removal of 3 bases from V and 0 bases from J, the junction contained 6 bases not matched to a gene. This CDR3 is built from 16 residues. CDR3: CAISDRRLAASYEQYF. The CDR3 coding sequence is TGTGCCATCAGTGACCGCAGACTAGCGGCCTCCTACGAGCAGTACTTC.

This clonotype was seen only a few times. V and J are TRBV2 and TRBJ2-6, with D perhaps given as TRBD1 or TRBD2 (5 bases each). Trimming took off 8 bases at V and 0 bases at J, with 14 bases between the two ends. CDR1 and CDR2 from the germline V gene are SNHLY and FYNNEI. The CDR3 consists of 16 residues. The CDR3 DNA sequence: TGTGCCAGCTTAGGTGGGACCCTCTCTGGGGCCAACGTCCTGACTTTC. Amino acid sequence: CASLGGTLSGANVLTF.

With regard to this clonotype: A much more abundant neighbour one base away suggests this may be a read error. The CDR3 DNA follows: TGCAGTGCCCTTAAGTCCTACGAGCGGTACTTC. This codes for CSALKSYERYF. The chain links TRBV20-1 to TRBJ2-7; D is uncertain. This CDR3 comprises 11 residues. Looked up from germline, CDR1 is DFQATT and CDR2 is SNEGSKA (reference sequence).

The rearrangement joins TRBV29-1 to TRBJ1-3, with a weak D call TRBD1 (6 bases). The V end lost 8 bases, the J end lost 4 bases, and 21 bases lay between the germline ends. The CDR3 loop spans 15 amino acids. Germline CDR1 and CDR2: SQVTM and ANQGSEA. The CDR3 is CSITQGDGTGNTIYF. As DNA, the CDR3 is TGCAGCATCACACAGGGAGACGGCACGGGAAACACCATATATTTT.

This clonotype was seen ten or more times. CDR3: CASSQGSLNTEAFF. In nucleotides, the CDR3 is TGCGCCAGCAGCCAAGGCAGCCTGAACACTGAAGCTTTCTTT. The chain employs TRBV4-3 and TRBJ1-1; D is ambiguous. V dropped 1 base and J dropped 0 bases, with 6 bases sitting between them. Germline CDR1 reads LGHNA; CDR2 reads YSLEER. This CDR3 has 14 residues.

This clonotype was seen ten or more times. The chain joins TRBV19 to TRBJ1-2, with unresolved D. The CDR3 extends over 13 amino acids. Germline V gene sequence: CDR1 LNHDA, CDR2 SQIVND (reference sequence). V gave up 10 bases and J gave up 2 bases, with 14 bases separating them. The CDR3 sequence is CAIRSRANYGYTF. In DNA form, the CDR3 reads TGTGCCATAAGGAGTAGGGCGAACTATGGCTACACCTTC.

This clonotype has a handful of counts. A read error may be the cause here, since a much bigger clone is one base away. The gene calls are TRBV9 and TRBJ2-5; D may match TRBD1 or TRBD2 (5 bases each). V lost 7 bases and J lost 2, with 15 bases in between. The CDR3 totals 14 residues. Germline assignment: CDR1 SGDLS and CDR2 YYNGEE. For the CDR3, the DNA is TGTGCCAGCGGCGCAGAGGGACGGCAAGAGACCCAGTACTTC. Translating gives CASGAEGRQETQYF.

This clonotype has at least ten counts. The genes are TRBV24-1 and TRBJ1-2; no clear D gene. Trimming took 3 bases from V and 8 from J, leaving 9 bases between them. The CDR3 consists of 12 residues. Germline lookup yields CDR1 KGHDR and CDR2 SFDVKD. The CDR3 protein is CATSDLHQGYTF. In DNA, the CDR3 is TGTGCCACCAGTGATCTCCACCAGGGCTACACCTTC.

This clonotype came up many times. The V gene is TRBV11-2, the J gene TRBJ2-5; tentatively, D is TRBD2 (5 bases). The CDR3 totals 15 residues. Trimming removed 8 bases from V and 0 bases from J, with 16 bases in between. Germline CDR1 is SGHAT and CDR2 is FQNNGV. CDR3 nucleotides: TGTGCCAGCCGTGGTGAGCGGCCCCACCAAGAGACCCAGTACTTC. This encodes CASRGERPHQETQYF.

The chain couples TRBV20-1 to TRBJ1-2; TRBD1 aligns across 10 bases. Germline V lookup: CDR1 DFQATT, CDR2 SNEGSKA (reference sequence). J was trimmed by 4 bases and V by 3 bases; bases with no gene match: 5. This CDR3 has 14 residues. Here the CDR3 reads CSAREGQGFYGYTF. CDR3 nucleotides: TGCAGTGCTAGGGAGGGACAGGGGTTCTATGGCTACACCTTC.

This clonotype was counted ten times or more. This rearrangement joins TRBV29-1 to TRBJ1-2; TRBD1 matches at 9 bases. Germline lookup yields CDR1 SQVTM and CDR2 ANQGSEA. The CDR3 totals 13 residues. The ends lost 7 bases at V and 8 bases at J; junction bases unmatched: 11. CDR3 DNA sequence: TGCAGCGGTAGATCCGGGACAGGGAAGGGCTACACCTTC. Translated, it gives CSGRSGTGKGYTF.